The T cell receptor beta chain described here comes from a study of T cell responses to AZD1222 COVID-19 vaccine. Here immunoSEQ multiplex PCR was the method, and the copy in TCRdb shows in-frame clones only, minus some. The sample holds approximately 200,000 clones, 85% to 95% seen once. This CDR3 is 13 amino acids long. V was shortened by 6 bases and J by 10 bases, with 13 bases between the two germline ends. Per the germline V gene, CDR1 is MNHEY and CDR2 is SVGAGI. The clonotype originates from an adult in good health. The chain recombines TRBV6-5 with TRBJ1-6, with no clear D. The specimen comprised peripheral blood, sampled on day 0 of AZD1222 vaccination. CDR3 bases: TGTGCCAGCAGGCTTCCCTCTGCCTCACCCCTCCACTTT. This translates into CASRLPSASPLHF.